The 31 T cell receptor beta chains listed next were all sequenced from one sample in a study of human T cells and chemical hapten exposure. TCRdb reprocessed the RACE reads with MiXCR, giving one entry per CDR3 protein. The sample has 35,000 to 50,000 distinct CDR3 sequences; 3.5% to 4.5% are singletons. Time point indicated: healthy volunteer bleed at 2 weeks. Sequencing started from total RNA isolated from unfractionated whole blood. What was sequenced was whole blood. These receptors were taken from a female donor in good health. Some clones in this sample may be carry-over from other donors' samples.

This clonotype was seen many times. The chain combines TRBV20-1 with TRBJ2-1; D is unclear. This CDR3 spans 15 amino acids. Germline loops: CDR1 DFQATT, CDR2 SNEGSKA (reference sequence). The germline V and J ends were trimmed by 1 base and 6 bases, with 16 bases remaining between them. Here the CDR3 reads CSARALDLQGNEQFF. The CDR3 DNA reads TGCAGTGCTAGAGCCCTCGACTTGCAAGGCAATGAGCAGTTCTTC.

In its sample, this clonotype was seen many times. This rearrangement joins TRBV7-9 to TRBJ2-3; TRBD1 matches at 8 bases. V was pared by 5 bases and J by 0 bases, with 4 bases of the junction left unmatched. This CDR3 region has 15 residues. Germline CDR1 is SEHNR and CDR2 is FQNEAQ (reference sequence). The CDR3 sequence is CASSSGTGSTDTQYF. The CDR3 DNA is TGTGCCAGCAGCAGTGGGACAGGAAGCACAGATACGCAGTATTTT.

The chain links TRBV28 to TRBJ2-3; TRBD1 agrees at 7 bases. Trimming cost V 6 bases and J 2 bases; bases outside gene matches: 17. CDR3 length equals 18 residues. Germline CDR1 is MDHEN and CDR2 is SYDVKM. This CDR3 is CASRSPGQIVFNTDTQYF. For the CDR3, the DNA is TGTGCCAGCAGATCCCCGGGACAGATCGTCTTTAACACAGATACGCAGTATTTT.

This clonotype showed up many times. The chain combines TRBV5-4 with TRBJ2-1, with D hard to call. The CDR3 has 13 amino acids. The V and J ends lost 0 bases and 8 bases respectively, with 9 bases between them. CDR1 and CDR2 from the germline V gene are SGHNT and YYREEE (reference sequence). The CDR3 nucleotides read TGTGCCAGCAGCTTGGCTGGGTCGCATGAGCAGTTCTTC. Translating gives CASSLAGSHEQFF.

Ten or more counts support this clonotype. This CDR3 is CAHAPADTQYF. The CDR3 nucleotides are TGTGCCCATGCCCCCGCAGATACGCAGTATTTT. This sequence joins TRBV10-3 and TRBJ2-3; no firm D call. The CDR3 runs to 11 residues. The germline CDR1 and CDR2 sequences are ENHRY and SYGVKD. Between the trimmed V and J ends, which lost 11 bases and 4 bases, there was a span of 10 bases.

This clonotype was seen only a few times. The chain couples TRBV12-3 or TRBV12-4 to TRBJ2-1; 9 nucleotides agree with TRBD2. This CDR3 spans 15 amino acids. Germline trimming cut 5 bases from V and 2 bases from J; bases unmatched to any gene: 4. DNA for the CDR3: TGTGCCAGCAGTGCCTCTAGCGGGGCCTACAATGAGCAGTTCTTC. This sequence encodes CASSASSGAYNEQFF.

This clonotype was detected a few times. V is TRBV3-1 and J is TRBJ1-3; tentatively, D is TRBD1 (5 bases). This CDR3 is 15 amino acids long. The germline gives CDR1 LGHDT, CDR2 YNNKEL (reference sequence). Between the trimmed V and J ends, which lost 4 bases and 6 bases, there was a span of 16 bases. The CDR3 sequence: CASSRGREVENTIYF. CDR3 sequence (DNA): TGTGCCAGCAGCCGCGGCAGGGAGGTTGAAAACACCATATATTTT.

This clonotype turned up a few times. A much larger clone lies one base from this, so it may be a read error. V gene TRBV3-1 combines with J gene TRBJ2-3; D is uncertain. Germline V gene data show CDR1 as LGHDT and CDR2 as YNNKEL (reference sequence). This CDR3 comprises 13 residues. V lost 9 bases and J 6 bases, leaving 16 bases between the germline ends. The CDR3 here is CASSFTACDTQYF. As DNA, the CDR3 is TGTGCCAGTTCCTTCACCGCTTGTGATACGCAGTATTTT.

This clonotype was observed many times. The V gene is TRBV9, the J gene TRBJ2-3, with no clear D. From germline, CDR1 is SGDLS and CDR2 YYNGEE. Trimming removed 6 bases from V and 0 bases from J, with 8 bases in between. The CDR3 covers 13 residues. The CDR3 region has the DNA TGTGCCAGCACCCCTCCTAGCACAGATACGCAGTATTTT. Translating it yields CASTPPSTDTQYF.

This clonotype is labeled medium-sized. The chain uses TRBV6-1 and TRBJ2-3; unclear D gene. Trimming took off 1 base at V and 2 bases at J, with 13 bases between the two ends. This CDR3 comprises 16 residues. The germline gives CDR1 MNHNS, CDR2 SASEGT. The CDR3 DNA is TGTGCCAGCAGTGAAGGTGGTTACTCCCTCACAGATACGCAGTATTTT. This gives the protein CASSEGGYSLTDTQYF.

This clonotype appeared many times. This rearrangement joins TRBV29-1 to TRBJ2-3; 10 nucleotides line up with TRBD2. There are 16 residues in the CDR3. With V trimmed by 6 bases and J by 2 bases, 11 bases remained unmatched. Looked up from germline, CDR1 is SQVTM and CDR2 is ANQGSEA. The CDR3: CSVTAASGGPTDTQYF. The CDR3 nucleotides read TGCAGCGTGACGGCAGCTAGCGGGGGTCCCACAGATACGCAGTATTTT.

Of note for this clonotype: This may come from a read error, since a much larger clone is one base off. The chain carries TRBV28 and TRBJ2-7; D uncertain. V was trimmed by 6 bases and J by 3 bases, leaving 18 bases between them. The CDR3 has 15 amino acids. Per germline, CDR1 MDHEN and CDR2 SYDVKM. CDR3 in amino acids: CASSLTGSANYEQYF. The DNA for the CDR3 is TGTGCCAGCAGCTTGACCGGGTCAGCCAACTACGAGCAGTACTTC.

This clonotype showed up just a few times. CDR3 loop: CASSIDGRGLAGELFF. CDR3 nucleotides: TGTGCCAGTAGTATAGATGGCAGGGGGCTTGCCGGGGAGCTGTTTTTT. This chain links TRBV19 with TRBJ2-2; TRBD1 agrees at 8 bases. V lost 0 bases and J lost 6; bases outside the gene matches: 6. This CDR3 comprises 16 residues. Per the germline V gene, CDR1 is LNHDA and CDR2 is SQIVND (reference sequence).

This clonotype was counted ten times or more. The chain employs TRBV6-5 and TRBJ1-3; 7 nucleotides align to TRBD1. The ends lost 5 bases at V and 0 bases at J; junction bases unmatched: 7. CDR1 MNHEY and CDR2 SVGAGI come from the germline V gene. CDR3 length: 16 amino acids. The CDR3 sequence is CASSPWTGLSGNTIYF. In nucleotides, the CDR3 is TGTGCCAGCAGTCCCTGGACAGGCCTCTCTGGAAACACCATATATTTT.

This clonotype was counted ten times or more. The chain links TRBV7-2 to TRBJ1-2; TRBD1 might be the D (5 bases). Germline CDR1 reads SGHTA; CDR2 reads FQGNSA. This CDR3 is 14 amino acids long. Trimming pared 1 base from V and 4 bases from J, leaving 10 bases between. CDR3 amino acids: CASSLVGRAYGYTF. In nucleotides, the CDR3 is TGTGCCAGCAGCTTAGTCGGCAGGGCCTATGGCTACACCTTC.

This clonotype was counted a few times. The rearrangement links TRBV10-3 to TRBJ1-6; TRBD1 matches at 9 bases. V lost 10 bases and J lost 5; bases outside the gene matches: 3. Germline CDR1 and CDR2: ENHRY and SYGVKD. The CDR3 runs to 13 residues. The CDR3 bases are TGTGCCACAAGGACAGGGGATAATTCACCCCTCCACTTT. This encodes CATRTGDNSPLHF.

At least ten counts were recorded for this clonotype. This sequence joins TRBV2 and TRBJ1-1; a possible D gene is TRBD1 (5 bases). Germline CDR1 and CDR2: SNHLY and FYNNEI. CDR3 length: 13 amino acids. V was pared by 8 bases and J by 1 base, with 11 bases between. Here the CDR3 reads CASVRGANTEAFF. The CDR3 DNA reads as TGTGCCAGCGTTAGGGGCGCGAACACTGAAGCTTTCTTT.

This clonotype was found once. One base away lies a much larger clone, so this may be a sequencing read error. The chain is built from TRBV20-1 and TRBJ2-4, with 7 positions matching TRBD2. CDR3 length: 15 residues. Germline V CDR1 and CDR2: DFQATT, SNEGSKA (reference sequence). The CDR3 sequence: CSALPLRRGKNIRYF. The CDR3 DNA is TGCAGTGCTCTACCCCTCCGGCGGGGGAAAAACATTCGGTACTTC.

This clonotype was counted at least ten times. The rearrangement links TRBV28 to TRBJ2-4; D unresolved. Germline V CDR1 and CDR2: MDHEN, SYDVKM. The CDR3 sequence is 15 residues long. V lost 2 bases to trimming and J lost 1 base, with 9 bases between them. The CDR3 region is CASSLGRVAKNIQYF. CDR3 DNA: TGTGCCAGCAGTTTAGGACGAGTGGCCAAAAACATTCAGTACTTC.

This clonotype was observed many times. The chain recombines TRBV5-1 with TRBJ1-5; D gene unclear. Trimming shortened V by 1 base and J by 2 bases, and 10 bases separated the two germline ends. The CDR3 runs to 15 residues. Germline CDR1 reads SGHRS; CDR2 reads YFSETQ. CDR3 coding DNA: TGCGCCAGCAGCTTGACCGGTGGGGGCAATCAGCCCCAGCATTTT. Translation: CASSLTGGGNQPQHF.

The chain has TRBV6-1 and TRBJ2-3, with no clear D. V was cut by 6 bases and J by 6 bases, with 13 bases left in between. The germline CDR1 and CDR2 sequences are MNHNS and SASEGT. This CDR3 is built from 13 residues. The CDR3 region is CASRESIVDTQYF. Written as DNA, the CDR3 is TGTGCCAGCAGAGAATCAATTGTGGATACGCAGTATTTT.

This clonotype was counted a few times. The V call is TRBV7-2, the J call TRBJ2-1; tentatively, D is TRBD1 or TRBD2 (5 bases each). This CDR3 comprises 18 residues. The V end lost 5 bases, the J end lost 0 bases, and 20 bases lay between the germline ends. Germline CDR1 reads SGHTA; CDR2 reads FQGNSA. CDR3 in amino acids: CASSLGTLSLSSYNEQFF. CDR3 nucleotide sequence: TGTGCCAGCAGCCTGGGGACCCTCTCCCTTAGCTCCTACAATGAGCAGTTCTTC.

Many counts were recorded for this clonotype. The rearrangement uses TRBV12-3 or TRBV12-4 and TRBJ1-1; a possible D gene is TRBD1 (5 bases). The CDR3 is made up of 15 amino acids. Deletions cut 4 bases from V and 3 bases from J, with 15 bases between. CDR3 in DNA: TGTGCCAGCAGTTGGGGGGGGTGGATGTACACTGAAGCTTTCTTT. This sequence encodes CASSWGGWMYTEAFF.

In its sample, this clonotype was seen many times. The J gene is TRBJ2-4, the V gene TRBV4-1; D is possibly TRBD1 (5 bases). The CDR3 runs 16 residues. V lost 1 base to trimming and J lost 2 bases, with 12 bases between them. Germline values: CDR1 MGHRA, CDR2 YSYEKL. The CDR3 is CASSQVLSGSKNIQYF. The CDR3, as DNA: TGCGCCAGCAGCCAAGTGTTGTCAGGGTCCAAAAACATTCAGTACTTC.

This clonotype showed up many times. The chain is built from TRBV2 and TRBJ1-3; D is ambiguous. CDR3 length: 15 amino acids. V dropped 2 bases and J dropped 0 bases, with 8 bases sitting between them. Germline CDR1 and CDR2: SNHLY and FYNNEI. The DNA of the CDR3 is TGTGCCAGCAGTGAACGGAAGATCTCTGGAAACACCATATATTTT. Protein: CASSERKISGNTIYF.

V and J are TRBV6-6 and TRBJ2-3; D is unclear. Germline CDR1 is MNHNY and CDR2 is SVGAGI (reference sequence). Trimming pared 4 bases from V and 0 bases from J, leaving 8 bases between. The CDR3 is 14 residues long. The CDR3, as DNA: TGTGCCAGCAGTTCCCGGGCAAGCACAGATACGCAGTATTTT. This translates into CASSSRASTDTQYF.

This clonotype was recorded a few times. The CDR3 nucleotides are TGCAGTGCTAGAGATTCATACTTGACTCTTGAGACCCAGTACTTC. It specifies CSARDSYLTLETQYF. The rearrangement joins TRBV20-1 to TRBJ2-5, with D hard to call. The CDR3 sequence is 15 residues long. V was cut by 0 bases and J by 5 bases, with 16 bases left in between. In germline, CDR1 is DFQATT, CDR2 SNEGSKA (reference sequence).

The table lists this clonotype with many counts. The chain recombines TRBV7-3 with TRBJ2-5, with D perhaps matching TRBD2 (5 bases). V was shortened by 5 bases and J by 1 base, with 8 bases between the two germline ends. This CDR3 spans 13 amino acids. The germline gives CDR1 SGHTA, CDR2 FQGTGA. CDR3 nucleotide sequence: TGTGCCAGCAGCCCGGGAAGCCAAGAGACCCAGTACTTC. Translating it yields CASSPGSQETQYF.

This clonotype was detected ten times or more. The chain recombines TRBV20-1 with TRBJ2-5; TRBD2 agrees at 9 bases. The V gene's germline CDR1 is DFQATT and CDR2 SNEGSKA (reference sequence). The CDR3 contains 14 residues. J lost 7 bases, V lost 5 bases, and 11 bases had no gene match. CDR3 amino acids: CSAGYSGGGGTQYF. In DNA form, the CDR3 reads TGCAGTGCTGGCTATAGCGGGGGAGGAGGGACCCAGTACTTC.

The V call is TRBV12-3 or TRBV12-4, the J call TRBJ1-4; the D gene is possibly TRBD1 (5 bases). V gave up 2 bases and J gave up 6 bases, with 10 bases separating them. This CDR3 comprises 14 residues. The CDR3 DNA sequence: TGTGCCAGCAGTTTATCCGCGGGGGATGAAAAACTGTTTTTT. It codes for CASSLSAGDEKLFF.

In its sample, this clonotype was seen many times. The V call is TRBV7-7, the J call TRBJ2-1, with a tentative D call TRBD1 (5 bases). This CDR3 comprises 13 residues. Germline lookup yields CDR1 SSHAT and CDR2 FNYEAQ (reference sequence). The V end was cut by 5 bases, the J end by 4 bases, with 9 bases between. The CDR3 reads CASSQGAYNEQFF. Written as DNA, the CDR3 is TGTGCCAGCAGCCAAGGGGCATACAATGAGCAGTTCTTC.